One sample yielded the 2 T cell receptor delta chains listed below, sequenced in a study of γδ T cells in repeated Plasmodium falciparum infection. TCRdb re-analyzed the multiplex PCR reads via CATT. Of around 86,000 delta-chain clones listed, over 1.1% were seen once; the top ten hold about 10%. Vgamma9/Vdelta2+ and Vdelta2-negative gammadelta T cells were flow-sorted from PBMC for bulk sequencing. Source material: gamma-delta T cells from blood. Source of these receptors: a pool of human donors (malaria-infected and uninfected, not separated).

This clone occurred a few times. This DNA's translation and the protein TCRdb lists, from a much larger clone, do not match at residue 23, likely due to a read error; the protein shown is translated from the DNA. The chain joins TRDV1 to TRDJ1; 10 nucleotides line up with TRDD3. The CDR3 has 25 amino acids. Germline CDR1 reads TSWWSYY; CDR2 reads QGS. CDR3 nucleotide sequence: TGTGCTCTTGGGGAACCTAGGACCTACCAGAACTGGGGGATGCCTCGGTGGACATACACCGATAAACACATCTTT. It yields the protein CALGEPRTYQNWGMPRWTYTDKHIF.

Many counts were recorded for this clone. The rearrangement joins TRDV1 to TRDJ1, with D uncertain. Trimming removed 1 base at V and 7 bases at J, with 19 bases between. The germline V gene encodes CDR1 TSWWSYY and CDR2 QGS. CDR3 length: 16 residues. CDR3 nucleotide sequence: TGTGCTCTTGGGGAACCGAAGGGCCTCCGAGAGGGTAAACTCATCTTT. The encoded protein is CALGEPKGLREGKLIF.